The T cell receptor (beta chain) under discussion was sequenced for a study of monozygotic twins with inflammatory bowel disease. General study findings and limits: Different T cell subtypes could not be distinguished. Repertoire similarity did not differ between concordant and discordant twins, possibly owing to limited power. Especially with disease activity, IBD patients had fewer clonotypes in common with others than healthy twins did.

The CDR3 contains 17 residues. Germline lookup yields CDR1 SGHTA and CDR2 FQGNSA. In the case of this clonotype: Its target is not known.

Each UMI, carrying a 6-nucleotide sample barcode, came from template switching. For each CDR3 protein, TCRdb gives one entry from its re-call of the 5' RACE reads, without DNA. The sample holds a few hundred thousand distinct CDR3 sequences. The source is a human donor with ulcerative colitis or Crohn's disease, or a healthy co-twin of an affected twin (not recorded which). The rearrangement joins TRBV7-2 to TRBJ2-6; TCRdb outputs TRBD1, but without DNA this stays unchecked. The specimen sequenced was blood. The CDR3 loop reads CASSIAPGLGGANVLTF. The full variable domain, in which reference TRBV7-2 and TRBJ2-6 provide the parts outside the CDR3, is GAGVSQSPSNKVTEKGKDVELRCDPISGHTALYWYRQSLGQGLEFLIYFQGNSAPDKSGLPSDRFSAERTGGSVSTLTIQRTQQEDSAVYLCASSIAPGLGGANVLTFGAGSRLTVL.